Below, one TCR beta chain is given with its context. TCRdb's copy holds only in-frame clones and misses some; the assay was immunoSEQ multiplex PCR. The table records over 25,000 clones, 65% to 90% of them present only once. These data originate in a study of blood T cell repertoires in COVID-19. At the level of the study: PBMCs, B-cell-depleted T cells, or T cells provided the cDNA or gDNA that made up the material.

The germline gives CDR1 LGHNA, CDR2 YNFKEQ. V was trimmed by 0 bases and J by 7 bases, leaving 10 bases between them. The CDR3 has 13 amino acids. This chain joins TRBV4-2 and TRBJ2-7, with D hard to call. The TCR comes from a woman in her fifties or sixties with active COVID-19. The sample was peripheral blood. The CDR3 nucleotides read TGTGCCAGCAGCCAAGATTCCGCGAAAGAGCAGTACTTC. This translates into CASSQDSAKEQYF.